This TCR beta chain was sequenced in a study of T cells after yellow fever vaccination. Study outcomes and limitations: Only a minor proportion of clonotypes was detected across both CD4 and CD8 compartments.

The V and J ends lost 0 bases and 5 bases respectively, with 12 bases between them. Per germline, CDR1 SGHRS and CDR2 YFSETQ. The CDR3 is 15 residues long. TCRdb itself ran the 5' RACE reads through MiXCR, one entry per CDR3 protein. The table records some 120,000 distinct CDR3 sequences, 7.4% of them present only once. The sample holds many counts of this clonotype. No antigen is known for it. Material: CD4+ T cells sorted from PBMCs, obtained roughly 10 days after the first yellow fever vaccination. This clonotype was obtained from a man between 18 and 29 years old who received the YFV17D yellow fever vaccine. This chain links TRBV5-1 with TRBJ2-1; D is possibly TRBD2 (5 bases). The chain's CDR3 is CASSLDVGIHNEQFF. CDR3 DNA: TGCGCCAGCAGCTTGGATGTCGGGATCCACAATGAGCAGTTCTTC.